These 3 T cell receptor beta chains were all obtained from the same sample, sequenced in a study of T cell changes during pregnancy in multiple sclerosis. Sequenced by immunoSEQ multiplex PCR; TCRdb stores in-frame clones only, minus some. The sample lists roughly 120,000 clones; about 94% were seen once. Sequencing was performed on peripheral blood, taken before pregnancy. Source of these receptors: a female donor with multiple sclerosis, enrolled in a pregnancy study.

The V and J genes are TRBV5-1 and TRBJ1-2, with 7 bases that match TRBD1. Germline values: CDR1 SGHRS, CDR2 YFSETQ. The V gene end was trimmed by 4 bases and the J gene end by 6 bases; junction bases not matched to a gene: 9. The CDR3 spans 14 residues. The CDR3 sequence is CASSQGTARDGYTF. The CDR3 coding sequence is TGCGCCAGCAGCCAAGGGACAGCTAGGGATGGCTACACCTTC.

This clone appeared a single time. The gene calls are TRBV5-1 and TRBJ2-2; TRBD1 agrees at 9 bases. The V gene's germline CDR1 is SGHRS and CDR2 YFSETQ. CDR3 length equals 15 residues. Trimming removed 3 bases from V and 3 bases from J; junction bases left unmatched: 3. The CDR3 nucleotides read TGCGCCAGCAGCTGGGGGGACAGGGACACCGGGGAGCTGTTTTTT. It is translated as CASSWGDRDTGELFF.

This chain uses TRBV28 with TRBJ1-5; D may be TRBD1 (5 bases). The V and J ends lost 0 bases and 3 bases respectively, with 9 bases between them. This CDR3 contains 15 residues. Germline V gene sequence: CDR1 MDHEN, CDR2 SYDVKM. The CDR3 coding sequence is TGTGCCAGCAGTTTATGGCAGGGTGACAATCAGCCCCAGCATTTT. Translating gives CASSLWQGDNQPQHF.